Sequencing of this TCR beta chain was carried out in a study of blood T cell repertoires in COVID-19. Across the whole study: From T cells, B-cell-depleted T cells, or PBMCs came the material, which was cDNA or gDNA.

Sequencing was performed with immunoSEQ multiplex PCR; in TCRdb, only in-frame clones are kept and a portion is missing. The table has around 230,000 clones, 80% to 90% seen once. Participant age was roughly 18 to 95 years, and participants resided in approximately 25 US areas. Clinical history as reported by participants underpinned cohort assignment. Per germline, CDR1 SGHTA and CDR2 FQGNSA. This CDR3 has 15 amino acids. Trimming at V came to 5 bases and at J to 2 bases, leaving 7 bases not matched to a gene. This clone was counted a few times. This clonotype was sampled from a man aged 18 to 35 with acute COVID-19. The chain combines TRBV7-2 with TRBJ2-7; 9 positions match TRBD1. The sample taken for sequencing was PBMCs or T cells enriched from blood (not recorded which). CDR3 sequence reads: CASSRGQGIPYEQYF. The CDR3 DNA is TGTGCCAGCAGCCGGGGACAGGGAATACCCTACGAGCAGTACTTC.